A selection of T cell receptor beta chains follows, all from one sample in a study of sequential checkpoint blockade in melanoma. Clones were sequenced by immunoSEQ multiplex PCR, and TCRdb holds only the in-frame ones, with some missing. Found here are about 9,500 clones, under 30% of them singletons; the top ten hold 11% to 15%. The material sequenced was tumor tissue (inferred from file names), taken from a patient given nivolumab and ipilimumab in sequence. The receptors here all came from a human donor with melanoma. Both conserved end residues are part of each CDR3. Each record gives: clone size, V gene, D gene, J gene, CDR3 protein, CDR3 DNA. The D gene is left open where the match is weak. Only some rows state a clone size, as once, few, many or a class for expanded clones.

clone size: few; V gene: TRBV9; D gene: .; J gene: TRBJ2-3; CDR3 protein: CASNLLLSSTDTQYF; CDR3 DNA: TGTGCCAGCAATCTACTCTTGTCTAGCACAGATACGCAGTATTTT
clone size: few; V gene: TRBV10-3; D gene: .; J gene: TRBJ2-5; CDR3 protein: CATTSGTDGGTQYF; CDR3 DNA: TGTGCCACCACCTCCGGGACCGACGGAGGGACCCAGTACTTC
clone size: .; V gene: TRBV5-1; D gene: .; J gene: TRBJ2-1; CDR3 protein: CASSLAETSSYNEQFF; CDR3 DNA: TGCGCCAGCAGCTTGGCTGAAACTAGCTCCTACAATGAGCAGTTCTTC
clone size: .; V gene: TRBV5-1; D gene: .; J gene: TRBJ1-5; CDR3 protein: CASSLDGQISNQPQHF; CDR3 DNA: TGCGCCAGCAGCTTGGATGGACAGATTAGCAATCAGCCCCAGCATTTT
clone size: .; V gene: TRBV14; D gene: .; J gene: TRBJ1-2; CDR3 protein: CASSITQGWYGYTF; CDR3 DNA: TGTGCCAGCAGCATAACACAGGGCTGGTATGGCTACACCTTC
clone size: .; V gene: TRBV4-1; D gene: TRBD2; J gene: TRBJ2-1; CDR3 protein: CASSQEASGAWYNEQFF; CDR3 DNA: TGCGCCAGCAGCCAAGAGGCTAGCGGGGCATGGTACAATGAGCAGTTCTTC
clone size: few; V gene: TRBV6-8; D gene: .; J gene: TRBJ1-2; CDR3 protein: CASRPHRDGYGYTF; CDR3 DNA: TGTGCCAGCAGACCCCACAGGGACGGCTATGGCTACACCTTC
clone size: .; V gene: TRBV6-8; D gene: .; J gene: TRBJ1-5; CDR3 protein: CASRLGPYSNQPQHF; CDR3 DNA: TGTGCCAGCCGGTTAGGACCCTATAGCAATCAGCCCCAGCATTTT
clone size: many; V gene: TRBV5-1; D gene: TRBD2; J gene: TRBJ2-7; CDR3 protein: CASSQETSGVYEQYF; CDR3 DNA: TGCGCCAGCAGCCAAGAAACTAGCGGGGTATACGAGCAGTACTTC
clone size: .; V gene: TRBV5-1; D gene: .; J gene: TRBJ2-3; CDR3 protein: CASSLFRLPPDTQYF; CDR3 DNA: TGCGCCAGCAGCTTGTTCCGGCTCCCCCCAGATACGCAGTATTTT
clone size: .; V gene: TRBV10-2; D gene: TRBD1; J gene: TRBJ1-2; CDR3 protein: CASSGQGYDYTF; CDR3 DNA: TGCGCCAGCAGCGGACAGGGGTATGACTACACCTTC
clone size: few; V gene: TRBV11-3; D gene: TRBD2; J gene: TRBJ2-3; CDR3 protein: CASSWASGGHTQYF; CDR3 DNA: TGTGCCAGCAGCTGGGCTAGCGGGGGTCATACGCAGTATTTT
clone size: .; V gene: TRBV6-8; D gene: TRBD1; J gene: TRBJ1-2; CDR3 protein: CASNSQGQGNYGYTF; CDR3 DNA: TGTGCCAGCAACAGCCAAGGACAGGGGAACTATGGCTACACCTTC
clone size: many; V gene: TRBV11-3; D gene: .; J gene: TRBJ1-1; CDR3 protein: CASSLRFQGNTEAFF; CDR3 DNA: TGTGCCAGCAGCTTAAGGTTCCAGGGAAACACTGAAGCTTTCTTT
clone size: medium-sized; V gene: TRBV6-8; D gene: .; J gene: TRBJ2-1; CDR3 protein: CASSEALGEGTNEFF; CDR3 DNA: TGTGCCAGCAGTGAGGCCCTTGGTGAGGGTACGAATGAGTTCTTC
clone size: .; V gene: TRBV19; D gene: .; J gene: TRBJ1-1; CDR3 protein: CASSIRGGVNTEAFF; CDR3 DNA: TGTGCCAGTAGTATCCGCGGGGGCGTGAACACTGAAGCTTTCTTT
clone size: large; V gene: TRBV11-3; D gene: .; J gene: TRBJ2-3; CDR3 protein: CASRDLAASTDTQYF; CDR3 DNA: TGTGCCAGCAGGGATTTAGCGGCAAGCACAGATACGCAGTATTTT
clone size: few; V gene: TRBV14; D gene: TRBD2; J gene: TRBJ2-1; CDR3 protein: CASSQGIGRGGNNEQFF; CDR3 DNA: TGTGCCAGCAGCCAAGGGATTGGCCGGGGAGGGAACAATGAGCAGTTCTTC
clone size: .; V gene: TRBV9; D gene: .; J gene: TRBJ2-6; CDR3 protein: CASSEQGGWANVLTF; CDR3 DNA: TGTGCCAGCAGTGAACAGGGTGGTTGGGCCAACGTCCTGACTTTC
clone size: many; V gene: TRBV11-3; D gene: .; J gene: TRBJ1-6; CDR3 protein: CASSLGHYNSPLHF; CDR3 DNA: TGTGCCAGCAGCTTGGGGCACTATAATTCACCCCTCCACTTT
clone size: .; V gene: TRBV5-1; D gene: .; J gene: TRBJ2-3; CDR3 protein: CASRGGGWSADTQYF; CDR3 DNA: TGCGCCAGCAGGGGGGGAGGTTGGTCCGCAGATACGCAGTATTTT
clone size: .; V gene: TRBV19; D gene: TRBD2; J gene: TRBJ2-7; CDR3 protein: CASSVLAGTYEQYF; CDR3 DNA: TGTGCCAGTAGTGTCCTAGCGGGGACCTACGAGCAGTACTTC
clone size: .; V gene: TRBV6-8; D gene: TRBD1; J gene: TRBJ1-2; CDR3 protein: CASRHGTAYGYTF; CDR3 DNA: TGTGCCAGCAGGCATGGGACAGCTTATGGCTACACCTTC
clone size: few; V gene: TRBV5-1; D gene: .; J gene: TRBJ1-1; CDR3 protein: CASSLVGEDTEAFF; CDR3 DNA: TGCGCCAGCAGCTTGGTTGGCGAGGACACTGAAGCTTTCTTT
clone size: .; V gene: TRBV19; D gene: .; J gene: TRBJ1-2; CDR3 protein: CASTNGPAGYGYTF; CDR3 DNA: TGTGCCAGTACCAATGGGCCAGCAGGCTATGGCTACACCTTC
clone size: .; V gene: TRBV19; D gene: TRBD1; J gene: TRBJ1-2; CDR3 protein: CASSPVGDRGLNYGYTF; CDR3 DNA: TGTGCCAGTAGTCCGGTTGGGGACAGGGGGTTGAACTATGGCTACACCTTC
clone size: .; V gene: TRBV15; D gene: .; J gene: TRBJ2-2; CDR3 protein: CATSRSGGLTGELFF; CDR3 DNA: TGTGCCACCAGCAGGTCGGGGGGCCTCACCGGGGAGCTGTTTTTT
clone size: medium-sized; V gene: TRBV6-8; D gene: .; J gene: TRBJ1-1; CDR3 protein: CASKIGRNTEAFF; CDR3 DNA: TGTGCCAGCAAAATCGGGCGGAACACTGAAGCTTTCTTT
clone size: large; V gene: TRBV11-3; D gene: .; J gene: TRBJ1-2; CDR3 protein: CASSPLGQVYGYTF; CDR3 DNA: TGTGCCAGCAGCCCATTAGGGCAGGTCTATGGCTACACCTTC
clone size: .; V gene: TRBV18; D gene: .; J gene: TRBJ1-1; CDR3 protein: CASSLPTTEAFF; CDR3 DNA: TGTGCCAGCTCACTGCCGACCACTGAAGCTTTCTTT
clone size: .; V gene: TRBV11-3; D gene: .; J gene: TRBJ1-4; CDR3 protein: CASSPPDGRRDEKLFF; CDR3 DNA: TGTGCCAGCAGCCCACCTGACGGGCGGAGGGATGAAAAACTGTTTTTT
clone size: few; V gene: TRBV25-1; D gene: TRBD1; J gene: TRBJ1-1; CDR3 protein: CASSEGTGGGEAFF; CDR3 DNA: TGTGCCAGCAGTGAAGGGACAGGGGGCGGTGAAGCTTTCTTT
clone size: few; V gene: TRBV2; D gene: .; J gene: TRBJ1-3; CDR3 protein: CASGVLGSGNTIYF; CDR3 DNA: TGTGCCAGCGGAGTCCTCGGCTCTGGAAACACCATATATTTT
clone size: many; V gene: TRBV11-3; D gene: TRBD1; J gene: TRBJ2-7; CDR3 protein: CASSLGGTGVSEQYF; CDR3 DNA: TGTGCCAGCAGCTTGGGAGGGACAGGGGTATCCGAGCAGTACTTC
clone size: .; V gene: TRBV10-2; D gene: TRBD2; J gene: TRBJ2-1; CDR3 protein: CASSEGLAPYNEQFF; CDR3 DNA: TGCGCCAGCAGTGAAGGACTAGCGCCCTACAATGAGCAGTTCTTC
clone size: .; V gene: TRBV11-3; D gene: .; J gene: TRBJ2-1; CDR3 protein: CASRSTRSILNEQFF; CDR3 DNA: TGTGCCAGCAGATCTACTAGGAGTATTCTTAATGAGCAGTTCTTC
clone size: .; V gene: TRBV28; D gene: .; J gene: TRBJ1-4; CDR3 protein: CASRVDSATNEKLFF; CDR3 DNA: TGTGCCAGCCGAGTCGACAGTGCAACTAATGAAAAACTGTTTTTT
clone size: .; V gene: TRBV18; D gene: .; J gene: TRBJ1-1; CDR3 protein: CASSPTENTEAFF; CDR3 DNA: TGTGCCAGCTCACCGACTGAGAACACTGAAGCTTTCTTT
clone size: medium-sized; V gene: TRBV11-3; D gene: .; J gene: TRBJ1-5; CDR3 protein: CASSLEGTGQPQHF; CDR3 DNA: TGTGCCAGCAGCTTAGAGGGGACCGGTCAGCCCCAGCATTTT
clone size: .; V gene: TRBV19; D gene: .; J gene: TRBJ1-1; CDR3 protein: CASRNNGWAFF; CDR3 DNA: TGTGCCAGTAGGAATAACGGCTGGGCTTTCTTT
clone size: once; V gene: TRBV19; D gene: .; J gene: TRBJ2-5; CDR3 protein: CASSIGRGQETQYF; CDR3 DNA: TGTGCCAGTAGTATAGGCAGGGGTCAAGAGACCCAGTACTTC
clone size: .; V gene: TRBV15; D gene: TRBD1; J gene: TRBJ1-5; CDR3 protein: CATSRQQGNNQPQHF; CDR3 DNA: TGTGCCACCAGCAGACAACAGGGGAACAATCAGCCCCAGCATTTT
clone size: many; V gene: TRBV11-3; D gene: .; J gene: TRBJ1-1; CDR3 protein: CASSYVGGARREAFF; CDR3 DNA: TGTGCCAGCAGCTACGTGGGAGGGGCCCGTAGGGAAGCTTTCTTT
clone size: .; V gene: TRBV1; D gene: .; J gene: TRBJ2-6; CDR3 protein: CASSQDTSSGANVLTF; CDR3 DNA: TGCGCCAGCAGCCAAGACACCAGCTCTGGGGCCAACGTCCTGACTTTC
clone size: .; V gene: TRBV11-3; D gene: .; J gene: TRBJ1-4; CDR3 protein: CASSQGVSGETNEKLFF; CDR3 DNA: TGTGCCAGCAGCCAAGGGGTCTCAGGGGAAACTAATGAAAAACTGTTTTTT
clone size: many; V gene: TRBV6-8; D gene: .; J gene: TRBJ2-5; CDR3 protein: CASSSPGGRWETQYF; CDR3 DNA: TGTGCCAGCAGTTCCCCCGGGGGGCGCTGGGAGACCCAGTACTTC
clone size: .; V gene: TRBV18; D gene: .; J gene: TRBJ1-1; CDR3 protein: CASSPGVVGPLGFNTEAFF; CDR3 DNA: TGTGCCAGCTCACCAGGAGTCGTGGGACCGCTCGGGTTTAACACTGAAGCTTTCTTT
clone size: few; V gene: TRBV19; D gene: TRBD2; J gene: TRBJ2-1; CDR3 protein: CASSIVGSGVDEQFF; CDR3 DNA: TGTGCCAGTTCGATTGTGGGTAGCGGGGTGGATGAGCAGTTCTTC
clone size: many; V gene: TRBV7-6; D gene: .; J gene: TRBJ1-1; CDR3 protein: CASSVTSRGPPGEAFF; CDR3 DNA: TGTGCCAGCAGCGTGACCTCCAGGGGCCCCCCCGGTGAAGCTTTCTTT
clone size: many; V gene: TRBV7-6; D gene: TRBD1; J gene: TRBJ1-6; CDR3 protein: CASSHPVGDRANSPLHF; CDR3 DNA: TGTGCCAGCAGCCACCCTGTAGGGGACAGGGCAAATTCACCCCTCCACTTT